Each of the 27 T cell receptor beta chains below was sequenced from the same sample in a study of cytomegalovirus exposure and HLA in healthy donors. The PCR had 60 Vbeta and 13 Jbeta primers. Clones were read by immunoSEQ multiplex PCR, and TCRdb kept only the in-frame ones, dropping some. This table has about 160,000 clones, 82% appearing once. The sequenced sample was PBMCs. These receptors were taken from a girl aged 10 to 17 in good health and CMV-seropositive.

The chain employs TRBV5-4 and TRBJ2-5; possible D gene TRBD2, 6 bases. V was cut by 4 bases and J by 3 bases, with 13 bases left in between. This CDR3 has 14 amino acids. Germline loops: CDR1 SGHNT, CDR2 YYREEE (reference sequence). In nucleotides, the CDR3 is TGTGCCAGCAGCCCGGAGGGATTCAAAGAGACCCAGTACTTC. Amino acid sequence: CASSPEGFKETQYF.

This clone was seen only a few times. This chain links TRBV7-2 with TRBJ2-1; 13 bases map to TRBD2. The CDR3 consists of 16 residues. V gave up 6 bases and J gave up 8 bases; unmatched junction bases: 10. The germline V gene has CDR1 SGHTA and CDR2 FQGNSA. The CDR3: CASSHWTSGSRDEQFF. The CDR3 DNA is TGTGCCAGCAGTCATTGGACTAGCGGGAGTAGGGATGAGCAGTTCTTC.

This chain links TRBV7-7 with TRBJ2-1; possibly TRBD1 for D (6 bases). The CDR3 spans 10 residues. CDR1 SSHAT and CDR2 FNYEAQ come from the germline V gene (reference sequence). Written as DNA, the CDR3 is TGTGCTAGACCAGGGGATGAGCAGTTCTTC. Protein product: CARPGDEQFF.

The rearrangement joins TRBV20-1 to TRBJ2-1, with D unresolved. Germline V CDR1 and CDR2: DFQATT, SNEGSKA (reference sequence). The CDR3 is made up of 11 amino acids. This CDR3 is CRLVSYNEQFF. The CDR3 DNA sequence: TGCCGACTGGTGTCCTACAATGAGCAGTTCTTC.

The CDR3 sequence: CASLTGRGYYEQFF. DNA of the CDR3: TGTGCCAGCCTCACGGGACGGGGGTATTATGAGCAGTTCTTC. This chain joins TRBV28 and TRBJ2-1; TRBD2 is a possible D gene (6 bases). The CDR3 runs 14 residues. The germline V gene has CDR1 MDHEN and CDR2 SYDVKM. V lost 8 bases to trimming and J lost 8 bases, with 19 bases between them.

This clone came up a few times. The CDR3 DNA sequence: TGTGCCAGCAGCCCATGGGCAGGGGCTCCAAATGAGCAGTTCTTC. This codes for CASSPWAGAPNEQFF. The gene calls are TRBV28 and TRBJ2-1; D is possibly TRBD1 (6 bases). The CDR3 covers 15 residues. The germline CDR1 and CDR2 sequences are MDHEN and SYDVKM. Trimming stripped 6 bases from V and 7 bases from J, with 19 bases between.

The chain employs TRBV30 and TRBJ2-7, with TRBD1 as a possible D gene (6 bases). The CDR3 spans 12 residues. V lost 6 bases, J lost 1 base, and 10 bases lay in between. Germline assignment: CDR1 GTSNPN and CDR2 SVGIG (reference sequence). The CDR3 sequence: CACTGYSYEQYF. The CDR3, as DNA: TGTGCCTGTACAGGGTATTCCTACGAGCAGTACTTC.

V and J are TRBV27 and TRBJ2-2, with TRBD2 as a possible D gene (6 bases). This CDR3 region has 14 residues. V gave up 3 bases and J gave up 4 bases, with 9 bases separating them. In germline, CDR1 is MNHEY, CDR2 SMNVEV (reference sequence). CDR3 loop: CASSFRDSTGELFF. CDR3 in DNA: TGTGCCAGCAGTTTTAGGGACTCCACCGGGGAGCTGTTTTTT.

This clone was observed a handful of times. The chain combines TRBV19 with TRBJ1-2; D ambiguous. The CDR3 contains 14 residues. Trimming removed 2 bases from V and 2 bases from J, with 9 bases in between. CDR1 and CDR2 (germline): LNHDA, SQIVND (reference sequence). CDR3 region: CASSIPNRNYGYTF. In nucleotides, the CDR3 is TGTGCCAGTAGTATACCGAACCGGAACTATGGCTACACCTTC.

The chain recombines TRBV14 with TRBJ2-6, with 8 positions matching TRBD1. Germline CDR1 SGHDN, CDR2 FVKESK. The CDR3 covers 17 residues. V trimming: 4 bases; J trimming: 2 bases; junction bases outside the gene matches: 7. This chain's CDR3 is CASSPRTGYPGANVLTF. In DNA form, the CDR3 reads TGTGCCAGCAGCCCTCGGACAGGGTATCCTGGGGCCAACGTCCTGACTTTC.

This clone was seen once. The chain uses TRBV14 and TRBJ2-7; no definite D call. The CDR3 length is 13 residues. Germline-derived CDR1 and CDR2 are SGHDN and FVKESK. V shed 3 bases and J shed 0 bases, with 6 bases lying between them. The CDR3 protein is CASSQGASYEQYF. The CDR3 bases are TGTGCCAGCAGCCAGGGCGCCTCCTACGAGCAGTACTTC. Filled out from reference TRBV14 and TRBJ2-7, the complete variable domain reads EAGVTQFPSHSVIEKGQTVTLRCDPISGHDNLYWYRRVMGKEIKFLLHFVKESKQDESGMPNNRFLAERTGGTYSTLKVQPAELEDSGVYFCASSQGASYEQYFGPGTRLTVT.

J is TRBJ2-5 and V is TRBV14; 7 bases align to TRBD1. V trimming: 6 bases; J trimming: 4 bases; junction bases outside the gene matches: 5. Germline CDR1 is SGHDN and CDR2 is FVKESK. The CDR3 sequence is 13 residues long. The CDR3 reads CASRPTGRETQYF. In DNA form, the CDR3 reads TGTGCCAGCAGACCGACAGGGCGAGAGACCCAGTACTTC.

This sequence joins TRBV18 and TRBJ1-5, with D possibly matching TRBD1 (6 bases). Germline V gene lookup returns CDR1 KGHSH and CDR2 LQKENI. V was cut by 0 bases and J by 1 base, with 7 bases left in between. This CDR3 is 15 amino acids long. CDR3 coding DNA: TGTGCCAGCTCACCACCGGGGGCCAGCAATCAGCCCCAGCATTTT. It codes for CASSPPGASNQPQHF. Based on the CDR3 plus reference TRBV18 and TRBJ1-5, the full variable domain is NAGVMQNPRHLVRRRGQEARLRCSPMKGHSHVYWYRQLPEEGLKFMVYLQKENIIDESGMPKERFSAEFPKEGPSILRIQQVVRGDSAAYFCASSPPGASNQPQHFGDGTRLSIL.

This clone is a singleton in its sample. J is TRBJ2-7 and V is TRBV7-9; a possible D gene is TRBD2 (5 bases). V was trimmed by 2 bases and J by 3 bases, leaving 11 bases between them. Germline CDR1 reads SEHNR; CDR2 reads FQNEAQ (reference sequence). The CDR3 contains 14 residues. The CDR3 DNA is TGTGCCAGCAGCTTATTGATCGGGGACTACGAGCAGTACTTC. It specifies CASSLLIGDYEQYF.

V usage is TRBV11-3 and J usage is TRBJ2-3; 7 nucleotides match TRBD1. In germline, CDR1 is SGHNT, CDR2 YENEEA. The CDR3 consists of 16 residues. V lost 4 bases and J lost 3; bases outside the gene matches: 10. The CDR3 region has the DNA TGTGCCAGCAGCTCCTACAGGGGTACAAGGACAGATACGCAGTATTTT. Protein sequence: CASSSYRGTRTDTQYF.

CDR3 DNA sequence: TGTGCCAGCAGCTTAGAACCAGGCTCTGGAAACACCATATATTTT. This gives the protein CASSLEPGSGNTIYF. This chain joins TRBV7-2 and TRBJ1-3, with D unresolved. This CDR3 comprises 15 residues. Germline V lookup: CDR1 SGHTA, CDR2 FQGNSA. V was pared by 1 base and J by 0 bases, with 7 bases between.

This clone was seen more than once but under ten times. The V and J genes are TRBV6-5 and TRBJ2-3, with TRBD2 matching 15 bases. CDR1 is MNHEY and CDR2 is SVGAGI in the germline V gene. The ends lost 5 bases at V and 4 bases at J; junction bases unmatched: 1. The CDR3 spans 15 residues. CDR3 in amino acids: CASSGLAGGPDTQYF. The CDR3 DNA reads TGTGCCAGCAGTGGACTAGCGGGAGGGCCAGATACGCAGTATTTT.

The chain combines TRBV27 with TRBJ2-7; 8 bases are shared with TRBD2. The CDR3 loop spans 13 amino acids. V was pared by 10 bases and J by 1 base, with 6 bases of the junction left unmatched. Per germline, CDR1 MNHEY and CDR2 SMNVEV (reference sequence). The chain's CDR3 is CATRGGRSYEQYF. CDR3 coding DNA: TGTGCCACGCGGGGCGGGAGGTCCTACGAGCAGTACTTC.

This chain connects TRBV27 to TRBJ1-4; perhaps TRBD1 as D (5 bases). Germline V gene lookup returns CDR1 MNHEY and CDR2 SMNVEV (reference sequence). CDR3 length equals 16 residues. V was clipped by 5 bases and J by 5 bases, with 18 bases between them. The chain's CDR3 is CASSPAGGGLNEKLFF. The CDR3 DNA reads TGTGCCAGCAGTCCTGCCGGGGGGGGACTAAATGAAAAACTGTTTTTT.

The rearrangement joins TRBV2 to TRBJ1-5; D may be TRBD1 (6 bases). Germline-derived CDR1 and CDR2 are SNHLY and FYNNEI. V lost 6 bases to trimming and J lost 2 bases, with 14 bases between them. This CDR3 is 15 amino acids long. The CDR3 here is CASSPLDRGNQPQHF. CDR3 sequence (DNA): TGTGCCAGCAGCCCATTGGACAGAGGCAATCAGCCCCAGCATTTT.

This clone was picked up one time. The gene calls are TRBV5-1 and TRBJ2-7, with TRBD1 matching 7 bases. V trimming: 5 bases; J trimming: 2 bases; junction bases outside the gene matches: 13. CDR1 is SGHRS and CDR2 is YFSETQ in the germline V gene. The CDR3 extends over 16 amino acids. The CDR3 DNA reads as TGCGCCAGCAGTCGCTCGGGACAGTCTTTTACCTACGAGCAGTACTTC. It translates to CASSRSGQSFTYEQYF.

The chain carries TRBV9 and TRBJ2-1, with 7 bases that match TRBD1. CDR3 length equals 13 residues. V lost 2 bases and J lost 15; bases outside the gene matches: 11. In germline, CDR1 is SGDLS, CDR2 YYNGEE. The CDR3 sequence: CASSVSTKTGPFF. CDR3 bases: TGTGCCAGCAGCGTGAGCACAAAGACAGGGCCGTTCTTC.

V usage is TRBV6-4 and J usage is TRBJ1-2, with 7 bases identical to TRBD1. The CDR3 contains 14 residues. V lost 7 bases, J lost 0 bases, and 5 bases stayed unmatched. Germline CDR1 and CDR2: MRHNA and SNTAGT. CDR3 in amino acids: CASKPDRTNYGYTF. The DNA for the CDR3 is TGTGCCAGCAAACCGGACAGGACTAACTATGGCTACACCTTC.

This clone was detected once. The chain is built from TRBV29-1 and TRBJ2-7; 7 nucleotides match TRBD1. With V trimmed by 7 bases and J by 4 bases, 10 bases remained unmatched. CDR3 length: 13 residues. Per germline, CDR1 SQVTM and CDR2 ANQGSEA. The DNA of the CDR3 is TGCAGCGCGCGAACAACAGGGGAGTACGAGCAGTACTTC. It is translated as CSARTTGEYEQYF.

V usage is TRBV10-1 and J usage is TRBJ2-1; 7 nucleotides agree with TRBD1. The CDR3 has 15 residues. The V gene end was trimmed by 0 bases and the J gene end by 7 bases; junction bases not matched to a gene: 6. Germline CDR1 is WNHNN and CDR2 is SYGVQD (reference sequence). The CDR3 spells CASSESADRNNEQFF. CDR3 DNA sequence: TGCGCCAGCAGTGAGTCGGCGGACAGGAATAATGAGCAGTTCTTC.

CDR3 sequence: CASSSLGARETQYF. Here the CDR3 DNA reads TGTGCCAGCAGTTCCCTGGGGGCGAGGGAGACCCAGTACTTC. The V call is TRBV6-5, the J call TRBJ2-5; tentative D call: TRBD1 (6 bases). This CDR3 has 14 amino acids. Per the germline V gene, CDR1 is MNHEY and CDR2 is SVGAGI. The V gene lost 4 bases and the J gene lost 5 bases, with 14 bases spanning the gap.

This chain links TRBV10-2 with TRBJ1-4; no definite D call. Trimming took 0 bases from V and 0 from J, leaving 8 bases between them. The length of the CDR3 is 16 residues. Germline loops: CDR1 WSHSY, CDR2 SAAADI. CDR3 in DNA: TGCGCCAGCAGTGAGTCTTGGGCGACAACTAATGAAAAACTGTTTTTT. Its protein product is CASSESWATTNEKLFF.